The 26 T cell receptor beta chains reported below all come from one sample, sequenced in a study of vaccination and CD4 T cells after COVID-19. An Oncomine TCR Beta short-read assay was used to sequence the DNA from cultured CD4+ T cells. TCRdb re-called the PCR reads through MiXCR, storing one row per CDR3 protein. The data contain about 15,000 distinct CDR3 sequences, around 70% of them singletons. The treatment denotes: roughly 11-day PBMC culture with coronavirus spike peptide pools or control peptides (ViraFEST assay). These receptors' targets are unknown. The sequencing sample was made of CD4+ T cells from blood, cultured in vitro. Source of these receptors: a human donor who had recovered from COVID-19.

The gene calls are TRBV6-5 and TRBJ1-2, with a possible D match to TRBD1 (5 bases). In germline, CDR1 is MNHEY, CDR2 SVGAGI. The CDR3 extends over 18 amino acids. Deletions cut 4 bases from V and 0 bases from J, with 21 bases between. The CDR3 is CASSSRSPWDFTNYGYTF. The DNA for the CDR3 is TGTGCCAGCAGTTCCCGATCCCCGTGGGACTTCACTAACTATGGCTACACCTTC.

This clonotype was detected only a few times. V and J are TRBV20-1 and TRBJ2-1; 12 bases match TRBD2. This CDR3 has 17 amino acids. V gave up 2 bases and J gave up 0 bases; unmatched junction bases: 5. Germline V gene sequence: CDR1 DFQATT, CDR2 SNEGSKA (reference sequence). The CDR3 region has the DNA TGCAGTGCTAGAACCAAGACTAGCGGGAGCTCCTACAATGAGCAGTTCTTC. Protein sequence: CSARTKTSGSSYNEQFF.

This clonotype was seen a single time. The genes are TRBV5-1 and TRBJ1-2, with D unclear. This CDR3 region has 17 residues. CDR1 is SGHRS and CDR2 is YFSETQ in the germline V gene. V was clipped by 3 bases and J by 6 bases, with 24 bases between them. The CDR3 here is CASSYQDGWLSMNGYTF. The CDR3 bases are TGCGCCAGCAGCTACCAAGACGGTTGGCTCTCTATGAATGGCTACACCTTC.

CDR3 nucleotides: TGTGCCAGCAGTCTGGGATCGGGACAGGGGGTCTACGAGCAGTACTTC. Protein product: CASSLGSGQGVYEQYF. This chain links TRBV28 with TRBJ2-7, with 11 positions matching TRBD1. V was pared by 5 bases and J by 3 bases, with 9 bases of the junction left unmatched. The CDR3 consists of 16 residues. The germline gives CDR1 MDHEN, CDR2 SYDVKM.

The chain uses TRBV19 and TRBJ2-3; TRBD2 aligns across 8 bases. The CDR3 spans 16 residues. CDR1 is LNHDA, CDR2 SQIVND, per germline (reference sequence). J gave up 1 base and V 4 bases, and 7 bases lay outside the gene matches. The CDR3 nucleotides are TGTGCCAGTAGTAACCCACCACTAGCGGGCACAGATACGCAGTATTTT. It encodes CASSNPPLAGTDTQYF.

This chain uses TRBV7-2 with TRBJ2-3; no firm D call. Germline lookup yields CDR1 SGHTA and CDR2 FQGNSA. The CDR3 is 16 amino acids. V was pared by 2 bases and J by 0 bases, with 12 bases between. The CDR3 loop reads CASSLTTLTSTDTQYF. The DNA for the CDR3 is TGTGCCAGCAGCTTAACGACTCTCACTAGCACAGATACGCAGTATTTT.

The V call is TRBV20-1, the J call TRBJ2-2; 12 positions agree with TRBD2. Looked up from germline, CDR1 is DFQATT and CDR2 is SNEGSKA (reference sequence). The CDR3 runs to 16 residues. V dropped 2 bases and J dropped 7; count of bases not matched to a gene: 8. The CDR3 protein is CSARRRTSGNFGELFF. CDR3 coding DNA: TGCAGTGCTAGACGAAGGACTAGCGGGAATTTCGGGGAGCTGTTTTTT.

The CDR3 DNA follows: TGCGCCAGCAGGGAGACGACAGGACTAAACACCATATATTTT. It encodes CASRETTGLNTIYF. This sequence joins TRBV10-2 and TRBJ1-3, with D possibly TRBD1 on 6 matching bases. This CDR3 spans 14 amino acids. The ends were cut back, 6 bases at V and 6 bases at J, with 15 bases in the middle. Germline-derived CDR1 and CDR2 are WSHSY and SAAADI.

This clonotype was counted only a few times. V is TRBV6-5 and J is TRBJ1-6; 8 positions match TRBD1. V was clipped by 2 bases and J by 9 bases; unmatched bases: 3. The V gene's germline CDR1 is MNHEY and CDR2 SVGAGI. The CDR3 is 14 amino acids. This CDR3 reads CASSYDRGSSPLHF. CDR3 coding DNA: TGTGCCAGCAGTTACGACAGGGGTAGTTCACCCCTCCACTTT.

The V call is TRBV15, the J call TRBJ1-1, with D possibly matching TRBD1 (5 bases). CDR3 length: 16 amino acids. CDR1 is LNHNV and CDR2 is YYDKDF in the germline V gene (reference sequence). The germline V and J ends were trimmed by 4 bases and 0 bases, with 15 bases remaining between them. Here the CDR3 DNA reads TGTGCCACCAGCAATCCTCGGCAGGGACTGAACACTGAAGCTTTCTTT. The encoded protein is CATSNPRQGLNTEAFF. The full variable domain, completed using reference TRBV15 and TRBJ1-1, is DAMVIQNPRYQVTQFGKPVTLSCSQTLNHNVMYWYQQKSSQAPKLLFHYYDKDFNNEADTPDNFQSRRPNTSFCFLDIRSPGLGDTAMYLCATSNPRQGLNTEAFFGQGTRLTVV.

This chain connects TRBV18 to TRBJ1-5, with TRBD1 matching 8 bases. Germline loops: CDR1 KGHSH, CDR2 LQKENI. J gave up 3 bases and V 3 bases, and 1 base lay outside the gene matches. The CDR3 runs 14 residues. The CDR3 sequence: CASSPGQVNQPQHF. CDR3 nucleotides: TGTGCCAGCTCACCGGGACAGGTCAATCAGCCCCAGCATTTT.

This clonotype occurred a few times. The V call is TRBV28, the J call TRBJ1-5; D possibly corresponds to TRBD1 (5 bases). The CDR3 totals 12 residues. CDR1 MDHEN and CDR2 SYDVKM come from the germline V gene. V was cut by 7 bases and J by 5 bases, with 9 bases left in between. The CDR3 bases are TGTGCCAGCAACTGGGGGTATCAGCCCCAGCATTTT. Its protein product is CASNWGYQPQHF.

This clonotype was recorded once. The CDR3: CASSEWGAGASYEQYF. Written as DNA, the CDR3 is TGTGCCAGCAGTGAATGGGGAGCTGGAGCCTCCTACGAGCAGTACTTC. The chain uses TRBV25-1 and TRBJ2-7; D perhaps matches TRBD2 (5 bases). The CDR3 is 16 amino acids. Germline V CDR1 and CDR2: MGHDK, SYGVNS. Trimming removed 1 base at V and 0 bases at J, with 13 bases between.

This clonotype came up a few times. The J gene is TRBJ1-6, the V gene TRBV6-1; 9 bases align to TRBD1. CDR1 is MNHNS, CDR2 SASEGT, per germline. The CDR3 consists of 16 residues. Trimming at V came to 7 bases and at J to 9 bases, leaving 13 bases not matched to a gene. The CDR3 loop is CASNKGQGLALSPLHF. The CDR3 DNA follows: TGTGCCAGCAATAAGGGACAGGGTTTGGCGCTTTCACCCCTCCACTTT.

The CDR3 here is CASSRDRTNYGYTF. The CDR3 DNA reads as TGTGCCAGCAGCCGGGACCGAACTAACTATGGCTACACCTTC. The chain uses TRBV6-1 and TRBJ1-2; D perhaps matches TRBD1 (5 bases). The CDR3 is 14 amino acids. Germline CDR1 and CDR2: MNHNS and SASEGT. The V end was cut by 6 bases, the J end by 0 bases, with 11 bases between.

The V and J genes are TRBV14 and TRBJ2-7; D not certain. The CDR3 totals 14 residues. V lost 1 base to trimming and J lost 2 bases, with 9 bases between them. Germline CDR1 SGHDN, CDR2 FVKESK. CDR3 coding DNA: TGTGCCAGCAGCCAAGTTCTCGGAACCTACGAGCAGTACTTC. Amino acid sequence: CASSQVLGTYEQYF. Full variable domain (rest looked up from reference TRBV14 and TRBJ2-7): EAGVTQFPSHSVIEKGQTVTLRCDPISGHDNLYWYRRVMGKEIKFLLHFVKESKQDESGMPNNRFLAERTGGTYSTLKVQPAELEDSGVYFCASSQVLGTYEQYFGPGTRLTVT.

The chain is built from TRBV7-2 and TRBJ1-3, with D perhaps TRBD1 (5 bases). Germline CDR1 reads SGHTA; CDR2 reads FQGNSA. This CDR3 is 13 amino acids long. V was shortened by 5 bases and J by 5 bases, with 10 bases between the two germline ends. The DNA for the CDR3 is TGTGCCAGCAGCCCGACGGACAGAAACACCATATATTTT. It is translated as CASSPTDRNTIYF.

The chain carries TRBV6-5 and TRBJ1-6, with 10 bases matching TRBD1. The CDR3 runs to 15 residues. V shed 6 bases and J 7 bases; nucleotides not matched to a gene: 6. The germline V gene has CDR1 MNHEY and CDR2 SVGAGI. For the CDR3, the DNA is TGTGCCAGCAGCTACGACAGGGGGCTCAATTCACCCCTCCACTTT. This translates into CASSYDRGLNSPLHF.

V gene TRBV27 combines with J gene TRBJ1-1; TRBD1 is a possible D gene (6 bases). Trimming removed 3 bases from V and 6 bases from J, with 8 bases in between. CDR3 length: 12 residues. Germline CDR1 MNHEY, CDR2 SMNVEV (reference sequence). In nucleotides, the CDR3 is TGTGCCAGCAGTTTTACAGGGTCTGAAGCTTTCTTT. As protein: CASSFTGSEAFF.

This chain connects TRBV20-1 to TRBJ1-2, with TRBD1 identical over 8 bases. Germline V gene data show CDR1 as DFQATT and CDR2 as SNEGSKA (reference sequence). CDR3 length equals 14 residues. The V and J ends lost 0 bases and 7 bases, in that order; junction bases with no gene match: 7. This CDR3 reads CSARETGQGSGYTF. For the CDR3, the DNA is TGCAGTGCTAGAGAGACCGGACAGGGTTCTGGCTACACCTTC.

The chain has TRBV6-2 or TRBV6-3 and TRBJ2-3; 11 bases fit TRBD2. V lost 6 bases to trimming and J lost 8 bases; unmatched junction nucleotides: 7. Germline loops: CDR1 MNHEY, CDR2 SVGEGT. The CDR3 is made up of 14 amino acids. CDR3 amino acids: CASRTSGALGTQYF. CDR3 coding DNA: TGTGCCAGCAGGACTAGCGGGGCCCTGGGTACGCAGTATTTT.

The rearrangement links TRBV21-1 to TRBJ1-1; the listed D gene, TRBD1, was not tested against the DNA. TRBV21-1 is reported as a pseudogene. The CDR3 has 13 amino acids. CDR3 loop: CASSKCGGTEAFF. The DNA for the CDR3 is TGTGCCAGCAGCAAATGTGGGGGTACTGAAGCTTTCTTT.

The CDR3 nucleotides are TGTGCCAGCAGTTACTCGTTTCTCAGCGGAGCCCAAGAGACCCAGTACTTC. It codes for CASSYSFLSGAQETQYF. V is TRBV6-2 or TRBV6-3 and J is TRBJ2-5, with D perhaps matching TRBD2 (5 bases). V lost 0 bases and J lost 1, with 15 bases in between. This CDR3 contains 17 residues. CDR1 MNHEY and CDR2 SVGEGT come from the germline V gene.

This chain uses TRBV7-9 with TRBJ2-1; either TRBD1 or TRBD2 may fit D (5 bases each). The CDR3 is 17 amino acids. Trimming cost V 2 bases and J 9 bases, with 23 bases left between them. Germline V gene data show CDR1 as SEHNR and CDR2 as FQNEAQ (reference sequence). The CDR3 loop reads CASSLLGPTSREIEQFF. The CDR3, as DNA: TGTGCCAGCAGCTTATTGGGACCGACGTCCAGGGAAATTGAGCAGTTCTTC. The full variable domain, in which reference TRBV7-9 and TRBJ2-1 provide the parts outside the CDR3, is DTGVSQNPRHKITKRGQNVTFRCDPISEHNRLYWYRQTLGQGPEFLTYFQNEAQLEKSRLLSDRFSAERPKGSFSTLEIQRTEQGDSAMYLCASSLLGPTSREIEQFFGPGTRLTVL.

The V and J genes are TRBV7-3 and TRBJ1-2; D gene unclear. Per germline, CDR1 SGHTA and CDR2 FQGTGA. V lost 5 bases to trimming and J lost 7 bases, with 14 bases between them. The CDR3 runs to 13 residues. CDR3 in amino acids: CASSPYLGFGYTF. The CDR3 DNA is TGTGCCAGCAGCCCCTACCTGGGGTTTGGCTACACCTTC.

This chain connects TRBV6-5 to TRBJ2-1; weak D call: TRBD1 (5 bases). The CDR3 runs 18 residues. Germline V gene sequence: CDR1 MNHEY, CDR2 SVGAGI. Trimming took off 4 bases at V and 0 bases at J, with 19 bases between the two ends. CDR3 protein: CASSSRIRQYSSYNEQFF. The CDR3 coding sequence is TGTGCCAGCAGTTCTCGAATTAGACAGTACAGCTCCTACAATGAGCAGTTCTTC.